The next 9 T cell receptor beta chains were all read from a single sample in a study of technical replicates of blood from several donors. TCRdb's table, derived via immunoSEQ multiplex PCR, lists solely in-frame clones and lacks some. This sample carries around 50,000 clones, more than 95% of them seen once, and the ten largest clones take under 0.45%. The material sequenced was T cells isolated from PBMCs. The receptor source for this set is a human donor in good health.

The V and J genes are TRBV19 and TRBJ1-1; 8 bases align to TRBD1. CDR1 and CDR2 (germline): LNHDA, SQIVND (reference sequence). The V segment lost 8 bases and the J segment 1 base; nucleotides outside the gene matches: 0. CDR3 length: 12 amino acids. The CDR3, as DNA: TGTGCCAGTGACAGGGGGAACACTGAAGCTTTCTTT. Protein: CASDRGNTEAFF.

The chain joins TRBV5-8 to TRBJ2-7; 10 nucleotides match TRBD1. From germline, CDR1 is SGHTS and CDR2 YDEGEE. The CDR3 has 15 amino acids. V trimming: 5 bases; J trimming: 4 bases; junction bases outside the gene matches: 9. The CDR3 nucleotides read TGTGCCAGCAGTTCCTCGACAGGGGGCTTATACGAGCAGTACTTC. Encoded protein: CASSSSTGGLYEQYF. Together with reference TRBV5-8 and TRBJ2-7, the CDR3 gives the full variable domain: EAGVTQSPTHLIKTRGQQATLRCSPISGHTSVYWYQQALGLGLQFLLWYDEGEERNRGNFPPRFSGRQFPNYSSELNVNALELEDSALYLCASSSSTGGLYEQYFGPGTRLTVT.

V is TRBV21-1 and J is TRBJ1-5; TRBD1 reflects the table's D call only, with no check against the DNA. TRBV21-1 is labeled a pseudogene. This CDR3 has 16 amino acids. This CDR3 reads CASSLMDTNSNQPQHF. The CDR3 DNA sequence: TGTGCCAGCAGCCTAATGGACACAAATAGCAATCAGCCCCAGCATTTT.

The gene calls are TRBV4-2 and TRBJ2-7; 11 bases fit TRBD2. The CDR3 extends over 15 amino acids. The junction had 2 bases not matched to a gene; V was cut back by 3 bases and J by 1 base. Germline V lookup: CDR1 LGHNA, CDR2 YNFKEQ. The CDR3 sequence: CASSQTSGASYEQYF. The CDR3 coding sequence is TGTGCCAGCAGCCAGACTAGCGGGGCTTCCTACGAGCAGTACTTC.

The rearrangement links TRBV9 to TRBJ2-7; 9 bases agree with TRBD2. CDR3 length: 15 residues. CDR1 and CDR2 (germline): SGDLS, YYNGEE. V trimming: 0 bases; J trimming: 6 bases; junction bases outside the gene matches: 7. CDR3 region: CASSVGVAGEGEQYF. The DNA of the CDR3 is TGTGCCAGCAGCGTAGGAGTAGCGGGAGAGGGCGAGCAGTACTTC.

The CDR3 is CASTNNPPNTEAFF. The CDR3 nucleotides are TGTGCCAGCACCAACAACCCACCGAACACTGAAGCTTTCTTT. The chain is built from TRBV27 and TRBJ1-1; D not certain. The CDR3 is 14 residues long. Deletions cut 7 bases from V and 1 base from J, with 13 bases between. CDR1 and CDR2 from the germline V gene are MNHEY and SMNVEV (reference sequence).

The chain combines TRBV7-6 with TRBJ1-2; D possibly corresponds to TRBD1 (6 bases). Per the germline V gene, CDR1 is SGHVS and CDR2 is FNYEAQ. V shed 6 bases and J shed 8 bases, with 22 bases lying between them. This CDR3 spans 15 amino acids. The CDR3 nucleotides read TGTGCCAGCAGTCCCACGCCACAGGGTGGGGGCGGCTACACCTTC. Protein product: CASSPTPQGGGGYTF. The whole variable domain, remainder taken from reference TRBV7-6 and TRBJ1-2, is GAGVSQSPRYKVTKRGQDVALRCDPISGHVSLYWYRQALGQGPEFLTYFNYEAQQDKSGLPNDRFSAERPEGSISTLTIQRTEQRDSAMYRCASSPTPQGGGGYTFGSGTRLTVV.

This chain uses TRBV10-3 with TRBJ1-4, with TRBD1 identical over 8 bases. Germline V CDR1 and CDR2: ENHRY, SYGVKD. The V segment lost 0 bases and the J segment 5 bases; nucleotides outside the gene matches: 2. The CDR3 is 15 residues long. The CDR3 nucleotides read TGTGCCATCAGTGAGTCCGGGACAGGAAATGAAAAACTGTTTTTT. Translating it yields CAISESGTGNEKLFF.

The J gene is TRBJ2-3, the V gene TRBV6-5; the match to TRBD2 covers 14 bases. CDR1 and CDR2 from the germline V gene are MNHEY and SVGAGI. With V trimmed by 4 bases and J by 6 bases, 3 bases remained unmatched. The CDR3 has 15 residues. This CDR3 is CASSLGLAGVDTQYF. CDR3 coding DNA: TGTGCCAGCAGTTTGGGACTAGCGGGAGTTGATACGCAGTATTTT.